The TCR beta chain described here comes from a study of cytomegalovirus exposure and HLA in healthy donors. Repertoires were generated with immunoSEQ multiplex PCR, while TCRdb's copy carries only in-frame clones and drops some. The sample records 110,000 or so clones, roughly nine tenths being singletons. CDR3 length equals 15 residues. Germline CDR1 reads SGHRS; CDR2 reads YFSETQ. Trimming at V came to 3 bases and at J to 8 bases, leaving 7 bases not matched to a gene. The sample consisted of PBMCs. This chain links TRBV5-1 with TRBJ2-2, with TRBD1 identical over 10 bases. This receptor was obtained from a man aged 18 to 35 in good health and CMV-seropositive. The CDR3 nucleotides read TGCGCCAGCAGCTCCGGGACAGGGGCCTTTGGGGAGCTGTTTTTT. The encoded protein is CASSSGTGAFGELFF. The full variable domain, its missing parts supplied by reference TRBV5-1 and TRBJ2-2, is KAGVTQTPRYLIKTRGQQVTLSCSPISGHRSVSWYQQTPGQGLQFLFEYFSETQRNKGNFPGRFSGRQFSNSRSEMNVSTLELGDSALYLCASSSGTGAFGELFFGEGSRLTVL.